A single sample gave rise to the 2 T cell receptor beta chains below, sequenced in a study of coeliac disease. The data were produced by immunoSEQ multiplex PCR, yet TCRdb's version contains in-frame clones alone and is incomplete. The sample has around 5,700 clones; approximately 73% are singletons. Sample: lymphocytes from the gut lamina propria. Source of these receptors: a man aged 65-85 years with active celiac disease.

This clone turned up a few times. The V call is TRBV4-2, the J call TRBJ2-7; TRBD2 agrees at 11 bases. CDR1 and CDR2 (germline): LGHNA, YNFKEQ. The CDR3 length is 15 residues. With 4 bases clipped from V and 4 bases from J, the junction kept 6 bases outside the gene matches. DNA of the CDR3: TGTGCCAGCAGCCCCCCGGCTAGCGGGGGGTACGAGCAGTACTTC. Its translation: CASSPPASGGYEQYF.

The chain recombines TRBV5-1 with TRBJ2-3, with 8 bases lining up with TRBD2. Germline CDR1 SGHRS, CDR2 YFSETQ. This CDR3 is built from 15 residues. V was clipped by 1 base and J by 1 base; unmatched bases: 2. The CDR3 coding sequence is TGCGCCAGCAGCTTGCGGGGGGGACGCACAGATACGCAGTATTTT. Protein sequence: CASSLRGGRTDTQYF.